Below are 3 T cell receptor beta chains sequenced from a single sample in a study of blood T cell repertoires in COVID-19. TCRdb keeps only in-frame clones here, not all; method: immunoSEQ multiplex PCR. Here the sample spans 330,000 or so clones, about 90% being singletons. What was sequenced was PBMCs or T cells enriched from blood (not recorded which). The receptors stem from a man aged 40-55 years in a cohort exposed to, infected with or recovered from COVID-19 (not recorded which).

V is TRBV13 and J is TRBJ2-3; no clear D. Germline-derived CDR1 and CDR2 are PRHDT and FYEKMQ (reference sequence). V was trimmed by 3 bases and J by 0 bases, leaving 7 bases between them. The CDR3 has 14 residues. The CDR3 is CASSFKASTDTQYF. The DNA of the CDR3 is TGTGCCAGCAGCTTCAAAGCTAGCACAGATACGCAGTATTTT.

The rearrangement links TRBV28 to TRBJ1-2; 7 nucleotides line up with TRBD1. Germline V gene lookup returns CDR1 MDHEN and CDR2 SYDVKM. The J segment lost 2 bases and the V segment lost 4 bases, leaving 7 bases of the junction unmatched. The CDR3 is 15 amino acids. This CDR3 reads CASSSAMTGNYGYTF. CDR3 in DNA: TGTGCCAGCAGTTCGGCCATGACAGGGAACTATGGCTACACCTTC.

This chain joins TRBV18 and TRBJ2-3, with a tentative D call TRBD1 (5 bases). CDR1 and CDR2 from the germline V gene are KGHSH and LQKENI. Trimming took 0 bases from V and 4 from J, leaving 11 bases between them. This CDR3 region has 15 residues. The CDR3 region has the DNA TGTGCCAGCTCACCACCCGGCAGGGCCCCAGATACGCAGTATTTT. This encodes CASSPPGRAPDTQYF.